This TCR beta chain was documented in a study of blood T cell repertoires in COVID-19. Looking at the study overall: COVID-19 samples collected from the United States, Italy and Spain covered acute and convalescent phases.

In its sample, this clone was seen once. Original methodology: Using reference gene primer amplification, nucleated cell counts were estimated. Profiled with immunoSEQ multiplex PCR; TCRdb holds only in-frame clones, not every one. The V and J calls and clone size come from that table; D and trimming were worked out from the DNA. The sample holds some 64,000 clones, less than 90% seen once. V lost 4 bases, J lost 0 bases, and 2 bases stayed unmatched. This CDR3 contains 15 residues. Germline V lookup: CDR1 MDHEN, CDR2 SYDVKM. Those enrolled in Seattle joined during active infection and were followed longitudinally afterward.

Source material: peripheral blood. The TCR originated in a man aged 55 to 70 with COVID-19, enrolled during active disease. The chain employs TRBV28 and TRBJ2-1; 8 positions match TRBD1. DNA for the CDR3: TGTGCCAGCAGTTCAGGGGGCAGCTCCTACAATGAGCAGTTCTTC. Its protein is CASSSGGSSYNEQFF.